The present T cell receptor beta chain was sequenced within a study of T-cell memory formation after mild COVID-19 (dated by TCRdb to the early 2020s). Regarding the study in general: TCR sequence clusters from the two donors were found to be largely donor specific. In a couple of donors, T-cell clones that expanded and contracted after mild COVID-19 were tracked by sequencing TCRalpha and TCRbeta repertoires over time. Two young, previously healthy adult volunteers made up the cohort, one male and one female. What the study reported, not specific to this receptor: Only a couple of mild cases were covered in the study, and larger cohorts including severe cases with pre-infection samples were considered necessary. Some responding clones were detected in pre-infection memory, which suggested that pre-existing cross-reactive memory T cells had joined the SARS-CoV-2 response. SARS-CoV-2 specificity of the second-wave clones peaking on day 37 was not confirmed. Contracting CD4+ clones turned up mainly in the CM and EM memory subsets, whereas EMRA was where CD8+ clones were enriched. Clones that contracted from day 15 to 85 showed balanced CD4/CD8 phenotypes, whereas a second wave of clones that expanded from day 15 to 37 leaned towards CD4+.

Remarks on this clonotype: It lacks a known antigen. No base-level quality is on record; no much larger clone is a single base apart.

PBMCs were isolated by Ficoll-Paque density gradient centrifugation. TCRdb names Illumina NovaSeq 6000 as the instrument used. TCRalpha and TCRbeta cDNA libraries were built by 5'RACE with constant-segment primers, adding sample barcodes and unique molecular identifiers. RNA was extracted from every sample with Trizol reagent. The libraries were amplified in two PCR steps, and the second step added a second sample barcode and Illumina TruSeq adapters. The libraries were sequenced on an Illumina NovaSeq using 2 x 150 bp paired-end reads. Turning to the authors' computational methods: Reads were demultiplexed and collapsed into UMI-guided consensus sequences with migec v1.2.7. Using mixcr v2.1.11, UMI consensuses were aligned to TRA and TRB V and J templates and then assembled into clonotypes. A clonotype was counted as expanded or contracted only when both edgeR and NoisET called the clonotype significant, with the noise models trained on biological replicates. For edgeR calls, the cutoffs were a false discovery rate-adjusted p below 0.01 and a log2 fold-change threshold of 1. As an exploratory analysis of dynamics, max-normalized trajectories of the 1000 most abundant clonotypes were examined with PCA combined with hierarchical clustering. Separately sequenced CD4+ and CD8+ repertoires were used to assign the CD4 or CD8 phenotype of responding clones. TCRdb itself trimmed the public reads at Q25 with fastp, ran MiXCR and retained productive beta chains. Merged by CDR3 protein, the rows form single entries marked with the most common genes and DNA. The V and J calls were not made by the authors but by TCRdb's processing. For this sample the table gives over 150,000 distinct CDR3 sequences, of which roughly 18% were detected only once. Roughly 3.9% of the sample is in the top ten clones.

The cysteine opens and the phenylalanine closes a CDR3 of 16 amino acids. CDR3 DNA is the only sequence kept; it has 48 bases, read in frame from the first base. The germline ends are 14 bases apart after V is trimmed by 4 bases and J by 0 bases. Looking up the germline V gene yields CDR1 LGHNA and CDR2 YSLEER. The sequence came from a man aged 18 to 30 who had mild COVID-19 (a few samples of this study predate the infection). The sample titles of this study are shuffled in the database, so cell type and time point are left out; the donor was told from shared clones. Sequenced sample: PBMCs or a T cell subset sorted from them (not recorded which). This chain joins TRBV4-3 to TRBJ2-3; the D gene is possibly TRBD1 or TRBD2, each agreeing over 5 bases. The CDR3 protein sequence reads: CASSRLRGASTDTQYF. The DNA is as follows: TGCGCCAGCAGCCGCCTGAGGGGAGCTAGCACAGATACGCAGTATTTT.